This TCR beta chain was recorded in a study of regulatory T cells in long-lasting Graves disease. This CDR3 comprises 11 residues. Germline V CDR1 and CDR2: SQVTM, ANQGSEA. Trimming removed 5 bases from V and 5 bases from J, with 9 bases in between. About this clonotype itself: Its matching antigen is unknown.

Findings and caveats of the study: Relative to new patients (approximately 1,000), persistent patients exhibited greater sharing of public clonotypes (about 2,700). There was favoring of TRBV28, TRBJ1-2 and TRBJ2-5 in persistent disease.

Construction of TCR beta libraries relied on iRepertoire HTBI primers and on Arm-PCR targeting CDR3 regions. TCRdb processed the multiplex PCR reads anew with MiXCR; each CDR3 protein has one entry. The sample yields around 450,000 distinct CDR3 sequences, around 16% seen once. Time point of the sample: newly diagnosed GD, antithyroid drugs for less than 3 months. Making the TCR library involved RNA that had been extracted from PBMCs. The source of the patients was an endocrinology department in Xi'an, China. These records were also assigned to another study, of T cells in Graves' hyperthyroidism and ophthalmopathy.

This rearrangement joins TRBV29-1 to TRBJ1-1, with D unresolved. The source material was peripheral blood mononuclear cells (PBMCs), sampled at new diagnosis, from a patient treated with antithyroid drugs. The receptor comes from a man aged 40-55 years with Graves disease. The CDR3 reads CSVTSETEAFF. CDR3 coding DNA: TGCAGCGTTACGTCGGAGACTGAAGCTTTCTTT.